The source of this T cell receptor beta chain is a study of molecular identifiers for immune sequencing clone quantification. Methods described previously, with TCR primers listed, were used for bulk TCR libraries. A single record per CDR3 protein comes from TCRdb applying MiXCR to the PCR reads. This sample yields 70,000 to 95,000 distinct CDR3 sequences, of which around 19% are seen a single time; roughly 0.93% belongs to the top ten. The germline V gene has CDR1 MNHEY and CDR2 SVGAGI. V lost 2 bases and J lost 6, with 11 bases in between. This CDR3 contains 13 residues. The sample taken for sequencing was naive CD8+ T cells from blood, with Jurkat cell RNA spiked in. This sample's subset: FACS-sorted CD8+CD4-CCR7+CD45RA+ naive T cells. V and J are TRBV6-5 and TRBJ2-7, with D hard to call. This sequence originates from a human donor in good health. Some libraries in this study had Jurkat cell RNA spiked in. In DNA, the CDR3 is TGTGCCAGCAGTTACCGAGGTTCGGGCGAGCAGTACTTC. Protein sequence: CASSYRGSGEQYF.